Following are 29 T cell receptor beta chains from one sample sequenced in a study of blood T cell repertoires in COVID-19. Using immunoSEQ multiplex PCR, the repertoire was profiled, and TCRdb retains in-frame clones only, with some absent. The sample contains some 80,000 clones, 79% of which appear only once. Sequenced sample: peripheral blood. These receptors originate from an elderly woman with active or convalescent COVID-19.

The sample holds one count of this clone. CDR3 region: CASRDGTGRLNTEAFF. The CDR3 region has the DNA TGTGCCAGCAGAGACGGGACAGGGCGGCTGAACACTGAAGCTTTCTTT. This chain links TRBV2 with TRBJ1-1, with 9 bases that match TRBD1. This CDR3 spans 16 amino acids. V was clipped by 6 bases and J by 0 bases; unmatched bases: 8. Germline-derived CDR1 and CDR2 are SNHLY and FYNNEI.

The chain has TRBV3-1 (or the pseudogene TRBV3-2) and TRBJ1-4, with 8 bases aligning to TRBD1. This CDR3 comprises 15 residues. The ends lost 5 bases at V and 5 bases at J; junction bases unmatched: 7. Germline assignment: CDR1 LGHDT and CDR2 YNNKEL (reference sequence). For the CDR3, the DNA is TGTGCCAGCAGCAGCCCAGGGGGCGTCAATGAAAAACTGTTTTTT. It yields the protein CASSSPGGVNEKLFF.

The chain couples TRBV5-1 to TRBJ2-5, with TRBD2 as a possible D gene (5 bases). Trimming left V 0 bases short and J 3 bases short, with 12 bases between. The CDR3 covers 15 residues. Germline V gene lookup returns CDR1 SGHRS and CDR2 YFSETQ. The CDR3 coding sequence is TGCGCCAGCAGCTTGGCTAGCCCATCTAAAGAGACCCAGTACTTC. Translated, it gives CASSLASPSKETQYF.

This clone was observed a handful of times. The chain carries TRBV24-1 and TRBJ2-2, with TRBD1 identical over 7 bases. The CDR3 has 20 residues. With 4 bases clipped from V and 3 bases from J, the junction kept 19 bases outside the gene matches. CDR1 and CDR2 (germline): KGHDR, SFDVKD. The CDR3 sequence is CATSDSSRGPTGLYTGELFF. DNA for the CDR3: TGTGCCACCAGTGACTCCTCAAGAGGCCCGACAGGGTTGTACACCGGGGAGCTGTTTTTT.

The CDR3 DNA follows: TGCAGCGTCCCCACCTTAGCGGGACTCACAGATACGCAGTATTTT. This translates into CSVPTLAGLTDTQYF. The rearrangement uses TRBV29-1 and TRBJ2-3; 8 bases line up with TRBD2. The CDR3 has 15 residues. Trimming removed 6 bases from V and 2 bases from J; junction bases left unmatched: 10. Germline CDR1 SQVTM, CDR2 ANQGSEA.

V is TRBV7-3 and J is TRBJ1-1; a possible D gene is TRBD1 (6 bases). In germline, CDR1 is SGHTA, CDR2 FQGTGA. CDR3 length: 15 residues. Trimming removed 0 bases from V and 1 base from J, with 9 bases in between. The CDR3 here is CASSLTGTSNTEAFF. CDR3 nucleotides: TGTGCCAGCAGCTTAACCGGGACATCGAACACTGAAGCTTTCTTT.

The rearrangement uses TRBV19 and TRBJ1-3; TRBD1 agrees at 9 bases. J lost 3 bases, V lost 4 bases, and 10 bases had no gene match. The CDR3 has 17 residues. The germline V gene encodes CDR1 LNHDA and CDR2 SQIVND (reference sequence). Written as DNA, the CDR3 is TGTGCCAGTAGTACAACCGGGACAGGGCGTTTTGGAAACACCATATATTTT. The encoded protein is CASSTTGTGRFGNTIYF.

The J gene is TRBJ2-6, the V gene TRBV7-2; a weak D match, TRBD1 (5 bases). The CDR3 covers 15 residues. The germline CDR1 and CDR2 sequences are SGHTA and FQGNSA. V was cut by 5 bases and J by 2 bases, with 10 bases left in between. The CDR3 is CASSPDITGANVLTF. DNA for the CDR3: TGTGCCAGCAGCCCGGACATCACTGGGGCCAACGTCCTGACTTTC. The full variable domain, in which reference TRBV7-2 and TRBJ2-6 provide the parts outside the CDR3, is GAGVSQSPSNKVTEKGKDVELRCDPISGHTALYWYRQSLGQGLEFLIYFQGNSAPDKSGLPSDRFSAERTGGSVSTLTIQRTQQEDSAVYLCASSPDITGANVLTFGAGSRLTVL.

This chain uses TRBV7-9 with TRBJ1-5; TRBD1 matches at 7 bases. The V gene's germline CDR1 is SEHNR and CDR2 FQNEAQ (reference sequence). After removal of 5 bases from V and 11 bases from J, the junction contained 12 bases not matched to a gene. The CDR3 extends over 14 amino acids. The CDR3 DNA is TGTGCCAGCAGCCAACAGGGGTATGACGCGGCCCAGCATTTT. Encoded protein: CASSQQGYDAAQHF.

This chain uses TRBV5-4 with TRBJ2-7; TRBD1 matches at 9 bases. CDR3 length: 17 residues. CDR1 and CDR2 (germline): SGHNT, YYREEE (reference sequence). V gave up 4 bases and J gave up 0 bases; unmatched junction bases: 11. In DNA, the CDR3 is TGTGCCAGCAGCACCCCCCCGGGACAGGGCAACTCCTACGAGCAGTACTTC. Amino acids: CASSTPPGQGNSYEQYF. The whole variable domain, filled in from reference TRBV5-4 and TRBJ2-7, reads ETGVTQSPTHLIKTRGQQVTLRCSSQSGHNTVSWYQQALGQGPQFIFQYYREEENGRGNFPPRFSGLQFPNYSSELNVNALELDDSALYLCASSTPPGQGNSYEQYFGPGTRLTVT.

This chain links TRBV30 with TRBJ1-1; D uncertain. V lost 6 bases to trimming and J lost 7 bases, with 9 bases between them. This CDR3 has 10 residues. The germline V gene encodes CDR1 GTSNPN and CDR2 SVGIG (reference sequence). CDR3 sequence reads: CACDTDEAFF. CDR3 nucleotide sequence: TGTGCCTGCGACACAGATGAAGCTTTCTTT.

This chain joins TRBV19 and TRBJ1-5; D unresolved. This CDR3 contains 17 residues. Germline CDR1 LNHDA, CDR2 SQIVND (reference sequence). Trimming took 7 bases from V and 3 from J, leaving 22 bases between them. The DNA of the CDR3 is TGTGCCAGTAATGTGCAGGATTGGGCGAGTCACAATCAGCCCCAGCATTTT. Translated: CASNVQDWASHNQPQHF.

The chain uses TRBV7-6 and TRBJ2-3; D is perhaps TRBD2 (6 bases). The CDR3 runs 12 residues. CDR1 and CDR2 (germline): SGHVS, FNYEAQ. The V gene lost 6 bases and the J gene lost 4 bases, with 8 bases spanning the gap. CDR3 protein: CASRTSPDTQYF. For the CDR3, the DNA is TGTGCCAGCAGAACTAGCCCAGATACGCAGTATTTT.

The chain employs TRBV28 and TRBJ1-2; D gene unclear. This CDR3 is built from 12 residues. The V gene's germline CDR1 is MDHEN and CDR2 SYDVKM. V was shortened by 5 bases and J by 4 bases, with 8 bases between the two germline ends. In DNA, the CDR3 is TGTGCCAGCAGTATGAACAGCTATGGCTACACCTTC. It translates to CASSMNSYGYTF.

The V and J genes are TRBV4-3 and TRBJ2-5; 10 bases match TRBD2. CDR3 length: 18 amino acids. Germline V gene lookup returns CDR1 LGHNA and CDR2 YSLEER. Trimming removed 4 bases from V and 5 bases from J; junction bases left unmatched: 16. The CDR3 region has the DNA TGCGCCAGCAGCCGGACTGCAACCATAGCGGGGGGCCACGAGACCCAGTACTTC. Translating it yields CASSRTATIAGGHETQYF.

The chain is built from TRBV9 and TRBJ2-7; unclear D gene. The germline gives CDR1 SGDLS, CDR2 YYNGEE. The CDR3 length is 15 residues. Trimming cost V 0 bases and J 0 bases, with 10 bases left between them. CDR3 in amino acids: CASSVGLRNSYEQYF. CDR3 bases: TGTGCCAGCAGCGTAGGACTCCGGAACTCCTACGAGCAGTACTTC.

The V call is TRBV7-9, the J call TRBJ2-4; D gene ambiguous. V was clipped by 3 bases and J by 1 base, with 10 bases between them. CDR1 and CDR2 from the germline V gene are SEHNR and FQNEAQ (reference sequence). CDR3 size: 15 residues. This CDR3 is CASSFDWVAKNIQYF. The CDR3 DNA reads TGTGCCAGCAGCTTCGACTGGGTTGCCAAAAACATTCAGTACTTC.

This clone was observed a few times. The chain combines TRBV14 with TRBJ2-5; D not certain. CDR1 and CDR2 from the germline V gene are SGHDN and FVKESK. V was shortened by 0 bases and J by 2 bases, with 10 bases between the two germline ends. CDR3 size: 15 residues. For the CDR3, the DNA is TGTGCCAGCAGCCAAGAAGCCTACGGGCAAGAGACCCAGTACTTC. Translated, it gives CASSQEAYGQETQYF. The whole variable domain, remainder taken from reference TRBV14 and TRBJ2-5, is EAGVTQFPSHSVIEKGQTVTLRCDPISGHDNLYWYRRVMGKEIKFLLHFVKESKQDESGMPNNRFLAERTGGTYSTLKVQPAELEDSGVYFCASSQEAYGQETQYFGPGTRLLVL.

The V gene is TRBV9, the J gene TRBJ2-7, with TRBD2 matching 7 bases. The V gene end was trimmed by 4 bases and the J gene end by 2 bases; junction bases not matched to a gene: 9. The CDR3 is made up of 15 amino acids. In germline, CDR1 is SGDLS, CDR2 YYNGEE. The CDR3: CASSPQGGSAYEQYF. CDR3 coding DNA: TGTGCCAGCAGCCCCCAAGGCGGGAGTGCCTACGAGCAGTACTTC.

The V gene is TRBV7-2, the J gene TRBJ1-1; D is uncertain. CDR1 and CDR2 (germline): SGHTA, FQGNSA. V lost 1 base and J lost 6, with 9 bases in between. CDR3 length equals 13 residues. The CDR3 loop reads CASSLERGAEAFF. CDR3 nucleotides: TGTGCCAGCAGCTTAGAGCGGGGAGCTGAAGCTTTCTTT.

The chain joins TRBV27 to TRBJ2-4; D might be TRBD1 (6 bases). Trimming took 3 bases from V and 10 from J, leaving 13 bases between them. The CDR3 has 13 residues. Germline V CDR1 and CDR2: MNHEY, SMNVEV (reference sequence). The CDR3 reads CASSFRRQGIQYF. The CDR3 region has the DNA TGTGCCAGCAGTTTTCGTCGGCAGGGGATTCAGTACTTC.

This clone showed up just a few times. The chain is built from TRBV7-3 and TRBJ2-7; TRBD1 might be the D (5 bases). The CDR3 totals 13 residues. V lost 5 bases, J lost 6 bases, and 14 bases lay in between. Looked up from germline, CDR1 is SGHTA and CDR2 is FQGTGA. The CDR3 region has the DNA TGTGCCAGCAGCCTTGGGTGGGGCAGCGAGCAGTACTTC. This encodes CASSLGWGSEQYF.

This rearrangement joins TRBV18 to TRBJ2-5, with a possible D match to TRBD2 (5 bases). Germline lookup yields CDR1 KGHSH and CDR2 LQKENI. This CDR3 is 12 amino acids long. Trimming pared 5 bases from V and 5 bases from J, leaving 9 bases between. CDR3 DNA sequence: TGTGCCAGCTCAGATAGCGTCGAGACCCAGTACTTC. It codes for CASSDSVETQYF.

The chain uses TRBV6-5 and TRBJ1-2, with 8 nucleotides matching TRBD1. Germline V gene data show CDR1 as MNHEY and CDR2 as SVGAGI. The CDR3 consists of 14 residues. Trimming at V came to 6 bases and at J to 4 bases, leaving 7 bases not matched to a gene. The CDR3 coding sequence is TGTGCCAGCAGCCTACCCGGGACAGGCTATGGCTACACCTTC. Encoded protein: CASSLPGTGYGYTF.

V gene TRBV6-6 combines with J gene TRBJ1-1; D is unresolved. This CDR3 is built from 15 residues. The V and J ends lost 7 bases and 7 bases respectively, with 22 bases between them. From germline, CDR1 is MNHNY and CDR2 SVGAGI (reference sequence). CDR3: CASTPRAAGSGEAFF. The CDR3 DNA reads TGTGCCAGCACCCCTAGGGCGGCCGGGAGTGGTGAAGCTTTCTTT.

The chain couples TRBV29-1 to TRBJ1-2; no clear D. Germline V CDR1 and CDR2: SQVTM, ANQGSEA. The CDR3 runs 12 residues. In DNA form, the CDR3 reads TGCACGTTCGACGGGTCCCGGCGTGGCTACACCTTC. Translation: CTFDGSRRGYTF.

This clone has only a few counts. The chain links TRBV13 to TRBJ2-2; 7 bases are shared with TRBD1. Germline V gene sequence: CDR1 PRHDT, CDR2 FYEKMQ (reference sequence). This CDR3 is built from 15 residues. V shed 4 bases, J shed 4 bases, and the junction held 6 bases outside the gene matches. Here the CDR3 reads CASSSTGVITGELFF. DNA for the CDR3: TGTGCCAGCAGCTCAACAGGGGTGATCACCGGGGAGCTGTTTTTT.

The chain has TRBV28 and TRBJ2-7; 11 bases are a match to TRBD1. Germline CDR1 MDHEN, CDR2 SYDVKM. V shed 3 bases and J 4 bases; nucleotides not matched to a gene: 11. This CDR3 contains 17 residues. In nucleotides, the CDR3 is TGTGCCAGCAGTTTGGATGGTTGGGACAGGGGGTTGTACGAGCAGTACTTC. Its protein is CASSLDGWDRGLYEQYF.

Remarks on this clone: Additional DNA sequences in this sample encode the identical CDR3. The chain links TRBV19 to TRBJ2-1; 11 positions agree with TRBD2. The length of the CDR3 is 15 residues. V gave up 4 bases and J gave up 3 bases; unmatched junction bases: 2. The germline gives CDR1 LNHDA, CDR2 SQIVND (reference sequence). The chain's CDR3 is CASSTTSGGYNEQFF. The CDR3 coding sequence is TGTGCCAGTAGTACCACTAGCGGGGGCTACAATGAGCAGTTCTTC.